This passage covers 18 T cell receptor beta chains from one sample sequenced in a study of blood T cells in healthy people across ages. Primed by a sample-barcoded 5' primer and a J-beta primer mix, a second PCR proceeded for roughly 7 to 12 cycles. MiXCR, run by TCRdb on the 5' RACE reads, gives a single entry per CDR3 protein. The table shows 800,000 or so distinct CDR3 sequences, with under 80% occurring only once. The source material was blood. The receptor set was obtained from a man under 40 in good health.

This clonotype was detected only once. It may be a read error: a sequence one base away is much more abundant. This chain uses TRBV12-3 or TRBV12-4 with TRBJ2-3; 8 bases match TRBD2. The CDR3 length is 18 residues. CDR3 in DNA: TGTACCAGCAGTTTAGGGGGTCTAGCGGGCCACGGCGGGGATACGCAGTATTTT. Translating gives CTSSLGGLAGHGGDTQYF.

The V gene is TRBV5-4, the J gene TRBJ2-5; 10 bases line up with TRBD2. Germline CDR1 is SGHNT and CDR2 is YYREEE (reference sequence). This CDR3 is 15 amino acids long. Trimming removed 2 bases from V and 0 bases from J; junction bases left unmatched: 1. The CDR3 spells CASSLLAGNQETQYF. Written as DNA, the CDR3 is TGTGCCAGCAGCTTACTAGCGGGGAACCAAGAGACCCAGTACTTC.

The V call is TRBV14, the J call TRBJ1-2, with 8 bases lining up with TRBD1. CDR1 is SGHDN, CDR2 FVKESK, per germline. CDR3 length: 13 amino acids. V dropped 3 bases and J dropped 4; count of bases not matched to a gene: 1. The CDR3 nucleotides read TGTGCCAGCAGCCATGACAGGGGCTATGGCTACACCTTC. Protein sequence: CASSHDRGYGYTF.

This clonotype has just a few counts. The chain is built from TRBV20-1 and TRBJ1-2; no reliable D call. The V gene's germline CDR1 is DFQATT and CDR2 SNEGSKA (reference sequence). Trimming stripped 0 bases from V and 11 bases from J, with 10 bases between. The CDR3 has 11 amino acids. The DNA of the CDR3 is TGCAGTGCTAGAGATGAGTCGGGGTACACCTTC. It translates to CSARDESGYTF.

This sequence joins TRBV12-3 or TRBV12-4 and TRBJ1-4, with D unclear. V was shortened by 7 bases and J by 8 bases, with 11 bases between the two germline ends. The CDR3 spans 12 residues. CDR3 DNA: TGTGCCAGCATTTTTCTGGGAGAAAAACTGTTTTTT. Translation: CASIFLGEKLFF.

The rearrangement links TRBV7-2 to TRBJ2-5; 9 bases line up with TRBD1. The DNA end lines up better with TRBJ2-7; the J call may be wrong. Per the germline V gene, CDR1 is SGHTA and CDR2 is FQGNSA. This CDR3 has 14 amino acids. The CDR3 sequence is CASSVLGQGTEQYF. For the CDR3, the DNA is TGTGCCAGCAGCGTATTGGGACAGGGAACCGAGCAGTACTTC.

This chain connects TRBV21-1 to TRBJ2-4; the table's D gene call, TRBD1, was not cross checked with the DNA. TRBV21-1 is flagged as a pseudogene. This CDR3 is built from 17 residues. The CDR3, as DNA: TGTGCCAGCAGCAAAGGAACCCGGCTTGAGGCCAAAAACATTCAGTACTTC. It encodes CASSKGTRLEAKNIQYF.

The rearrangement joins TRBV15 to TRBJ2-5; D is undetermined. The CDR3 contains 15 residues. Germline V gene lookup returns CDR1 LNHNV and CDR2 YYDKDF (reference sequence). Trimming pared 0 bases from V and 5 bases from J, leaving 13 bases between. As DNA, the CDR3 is TGTGCCACCAGCAGAGATTCGGGTCGATTGGAGACCCAGTACTTC. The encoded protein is CATSRDSGRLETQYF.

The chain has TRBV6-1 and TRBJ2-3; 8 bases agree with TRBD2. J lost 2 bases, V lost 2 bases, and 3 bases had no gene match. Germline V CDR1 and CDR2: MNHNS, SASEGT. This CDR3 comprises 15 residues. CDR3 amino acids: CASSEYGGDTDTQYF. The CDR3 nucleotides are TGTGCCAGCAGTGAATACGGGGGGGACACAGATACGCAGTATTTT.

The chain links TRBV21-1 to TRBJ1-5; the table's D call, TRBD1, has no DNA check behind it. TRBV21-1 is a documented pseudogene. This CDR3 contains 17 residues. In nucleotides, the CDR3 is TGTGCCAGCAGCAAACGTAAAGGGCGTAATAGCAATCAGCCCCAGCATTTT. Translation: CASSKRKGRNSNQPQHF.

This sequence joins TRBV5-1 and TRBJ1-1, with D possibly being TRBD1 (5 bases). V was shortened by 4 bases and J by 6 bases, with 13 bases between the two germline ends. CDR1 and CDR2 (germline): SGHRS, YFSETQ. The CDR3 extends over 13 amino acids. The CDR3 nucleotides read TGCGCCAGCAGCCCGTACAGGACCGCTGAAGCTTTCTTT. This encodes CASSPYRTAEAFF.

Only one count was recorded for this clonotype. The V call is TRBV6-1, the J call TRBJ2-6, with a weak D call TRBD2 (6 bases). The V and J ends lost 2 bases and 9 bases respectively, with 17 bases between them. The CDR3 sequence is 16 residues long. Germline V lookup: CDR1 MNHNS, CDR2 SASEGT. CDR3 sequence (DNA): TGTGCCAGCAGTGAATGGGGCCAGCGGGTAGTCAACGTCCTGACTTTC. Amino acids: CASSEWGQRVVNVLTF.

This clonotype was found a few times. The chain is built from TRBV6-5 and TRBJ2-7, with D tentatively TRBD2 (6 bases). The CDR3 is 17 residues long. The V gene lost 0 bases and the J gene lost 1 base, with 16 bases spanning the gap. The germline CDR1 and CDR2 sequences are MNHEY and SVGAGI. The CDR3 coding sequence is TGTGCCAGCAGTTACTCGAGATTCGGGGGAAATTCCTACGAGCAGTACTTC. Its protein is CASSYSRFGGNSYEQYF.

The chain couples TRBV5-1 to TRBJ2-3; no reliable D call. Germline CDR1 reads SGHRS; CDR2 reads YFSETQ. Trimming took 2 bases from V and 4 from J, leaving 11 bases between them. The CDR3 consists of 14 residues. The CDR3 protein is CASSFSTTSDTQYF. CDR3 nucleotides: TGCGCCAGCAGCTTTAGTACCACATCAGATACGCAGTATTTT.

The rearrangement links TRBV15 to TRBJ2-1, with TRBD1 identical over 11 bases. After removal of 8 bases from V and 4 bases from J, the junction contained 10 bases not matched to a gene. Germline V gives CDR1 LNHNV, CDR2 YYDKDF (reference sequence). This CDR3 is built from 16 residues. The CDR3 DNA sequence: TGTGCCACCCGGACAGGGGGCGGAATTGGGTACAATGAGCAGTTCTTC. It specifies CATRTGGGIGYNEQFF.

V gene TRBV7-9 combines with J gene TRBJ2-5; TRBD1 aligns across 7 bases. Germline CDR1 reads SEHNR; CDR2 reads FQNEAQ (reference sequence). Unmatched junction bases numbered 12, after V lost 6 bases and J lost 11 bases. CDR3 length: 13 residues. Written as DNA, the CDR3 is TGTGCCAGCAGAGAAACAGGGGTGGGGGAGCAGTACTTC. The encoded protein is CASRETGVGEQYF.

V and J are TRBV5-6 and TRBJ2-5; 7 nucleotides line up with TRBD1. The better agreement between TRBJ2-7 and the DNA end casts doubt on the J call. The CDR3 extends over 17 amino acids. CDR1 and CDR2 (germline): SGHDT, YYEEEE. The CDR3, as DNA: TGTGCCAGCAGCTTGACCATAAACAGGGGCTTGGGGTACGAGCAGTACTTC. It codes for CASSLTINRGLGYEQYF.

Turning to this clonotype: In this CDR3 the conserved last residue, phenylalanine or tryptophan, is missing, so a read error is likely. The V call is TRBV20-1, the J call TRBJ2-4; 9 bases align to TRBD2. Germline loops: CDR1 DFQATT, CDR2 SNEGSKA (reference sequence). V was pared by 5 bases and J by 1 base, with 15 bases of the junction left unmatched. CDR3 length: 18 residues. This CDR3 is CSAPPGRGGLRAKNIQYL. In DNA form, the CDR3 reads TGCAGTGCTCCACCTGGGCGGGGGGGCCTCAGGGCCAAAAACATTCAGTACCTC.